The present entry profiles one T cell receptor (beta chain) with its context. The protocol attached unique molecular identifiers to individual cDNA molecules. Each CDR3 protein gets one entry after TCRdb re-called the 5' RACE reads with MiXCR. The sample holds 50,000 to 65,000 distinct CDR3 sequences, around 20% seen once. The source of the sample is a study of early T cells in non-severe SARS-CoV-2 infection. This CDR3 is 13 amino acids long. Deletions cut 4 bases from V and 5 bases from J, with 14 bases between. The germline gives CDR1 SQVTM, CDR2 ANQGSEA. The specimen was whole blood, collected at baseline. The chain joins TRBV29-1 to TRBJ1-1; D might be TRBD1 (5 bases). The origin of this receptor is an adult who was a healthcare worker with PCR-confirmed SARS-CoV-2 infection or an uninfected control (not recorded which). The CDR3 sequence is CSVVRTQGTEAFF. The CDR3 nucleotides read TGCAGCGTTGTCCGGACGCAGGGAACTGAAGCTTTCTTT.